The next 12 T cell receptor beta chains were all read from a single sample in a study of T cell responses to AZD1222 COVID-19 vaccine. TCRdb's table, derived via immunoSEQ multiplex PCR, lists solely in-frame clones and lacks some. The repertoire has tens of thousands of clones, over 70% of them found once; the top ten carry under 20%. The sample in question was peripheral blood, obtained 28 days after the second AZD1222 dose. The receptor source for this set is an adult who received the AZD1222 COVID-19 vaccine.

This clone has just a few counts. V gene TRBV4-2 combines with J gene TRBJ2-3; D is uncertain. V was shortened by 8 bases and J by 6 bases, with 12 bases between the two germline ends. The CDR3 is made up of 12 amino acids. CDR1 and CDR2 from the germline V gene are LGHNA and YNFKEQ. The CDR3 is CASSDSLDTQYF. The CDR3 nucleotides are TGTGCCAGCTCGGATAGCCTCGATACGCAGTATTTT.

The V and J genes are TRBV6-6 and TRBJ2-7; 9 nucleotides match TRBD1. V shed 5 bases, J shed 7 bases, and the junction held 6 bases outside the gene matches. CDR1 and CDR2 from the germline V gene are MNHNY and SVGAGI (reference sequence). The CDR3 contains 13 residues. CDR3 bases: TGTGCCAGCAGTACCGGGACAGGGAGGGAGCAGTACTTC. Encoded protein: CASSTGTGREQYF.

This chain joins TRBV7-8 and TRBJ1-2; D might be TRBD1 (6 bases). The CDR3 runs 15 residues. The V end was cut by 4 bases, the J end by 2 bases, with 14 bases between. CDR1 SGHVS and CDR2 FQNEAQ come from the germline V gene. CDR3 in amino acids: CASSSQARGNYGYTF. For the CDR3, the DNA is TGTGCCAGCAGCTCCCAGGCCAGGGGAAACTATGGCTACACCTTC.

This clone has more than one count but fewer than ten. The chain combines TRBV7-2 with TRBJ1-1; D ambiguous. There are 14 residues in the CDR3. V was trimmed by 3 bases and J by 3 bases, leaving 11 bases between them. The germline gives CDR1 SGHTA, CDR2 FQGNSA. The CDR3 loop reads CASSFPTEYTEAFF. The CDR3 DNA sequence: TGTGCCAGCAGCTTCCCGACGGAATACACTGAAGCTTTCTTT. Filled out from reference TRBV7-2 and TRBJ1-1, the complete variable domain reads GAGVSQSPSNKVTEKGKDVELRCDPISGHTALYWYRQSLGQGLEFLIYFQGNSAPDKSGLPSDRFSAERTGGSVSTLTIQRTQQEDSAVYLCASSFPTEYTEAFFGQGTRLTVV.

This clone was detected only a few times. The chain is built from TRBV5-3 and TRBJ1-2; D is undetermined. TRBV5-3 is an open reading frame whose function is uncertain. The CDR3 totals 15 residues. V was cut by 4 bases and J by 8 bases, with 21 bases left in between. The CDR3 DNA follows: TGTGCCAGAAGCCCAGCTTTACCGGGTCCCGGGGGCTACACCTTC. Its protein product is CARSPALPGPGGYTF.

The chain has TRBV6-5 and TRBJ1-2; D gene uncertain. V was pared by 8 bases and J by 4 bases, with 8 bases between. The CDR3 sequence is 11 residues long. Germline V CDR1 and CDR2: MNHEY, SVGAGI. The CDR3 spells CASATTYGYTF. As DNA, the CDR3 is TGTGCCAGCGCCACTACCTATGGCTACACCTTC.

The chain combines TRBV9 with TRBJ2-7, with 8 bases identical to TRBD2. This CDR3 has 16 amino acids. The V and J ends lost 2 bases and 2 bases, in that order; junction bases with no gene match: 9. Germline values: CDR1 SGDLS, CDR2 YYNGEE. The CDR3, as DNA: TGTGCCAGCAGCGTGTCCCCGGGGGGGGCAACCTACGAGCAGTACTTC. Translated: CASSVSPGGATYEQYF.

The rearrangement links TRBV15 to TRBJ2-5; D gene ambiguous. The CDR3 is 13 residues long. CDR1 and CDR2 (germline): LNHNV, YYDKDF (reference sequence). Deletions cut 1 base from V and 3 bases from J, with 6 bases between. The CDR3 spells CATSRGGEETQYF. The DNA of the CDR3 is TGTGCCACCAGCAGAGGTGGCGAAGAGACCCAGTACTTC. The full variable domain, its missing parts supplied by reference TRBV15 and TRBJ2-5, is DAMVIQNPRYQVTQFGKPVTLSCSQTLNHNVMYWYQQKSSQAPKLLFHYYDKDFNNEADTPDNFQSRRPNTSFCFLDIRSPGLGDTAMYLCATSRGGEETQYFGPGTRLLVL.

Of note for this clone: Other nucleotide sequences in the sample specify the same CDR3. This chain links TRBV6-2 or TRBV6-3 with TRBJ1-1, with D uncertain. The CDR3 is made up of 11 amino acids. Germline loops: CDR1 MNHEY, CDR2 SVGEGT. Deletions cut 6 bases from V and 8 bases from J, with 10 bases between. The DNA of the CDR3 is TGTGCCAGCAGCCCCGGACTGGAAGCTTTCTTT. This codes for CASSPGLEAFF.

V is TRBV27 and J is TRBJ2-5; D may match TRBD1 or TRBD2 (6 bases each). CDR1 is MNHEY, CDR2 SMNVEV, per germline (reference sequence). The V gene lost 5 bases and the J gene lost 10 bases, with 17 bases spanning the gap. The CDR3 totals 13 residues. This chain's CDR3 is CASSPWKGGDQYF. In DNA, the CDR3 is TGTGCCAGCAGTCCCTGGAAGGGGGGAGACCAGTACTTC.

This clone is classed as medium-sized. The chain couples TRBV27 to TRBJ1-1, with TRBD1 as a possible D gene (6 bases). Germline-derived CDR1 and CDR2 are MNHEY and SMNVEV (reference sequence). There are 14 residues in the CDR3. V lost 6 bases and J lost 1, with 12 bases in between. The DNA for the CDR3 is TGTGCCAGCAGAAGGGGACACCCGAACACTGAAGCTTTCTTT. Translation: CASRRGHPNTEAFF.

The chain combines TRBV5-1 with TRBJ2-7; D perhaps matches TRBD1 (6 bases). CDR1 and CDR2 (germline): SGHRS, YFSETQ. This CDR3 region has 13 residues. Deletions cut 0 bases from V and 6 bases from J, with 10 bases between. CDR3 loop: CASSLGAGAEQYF. The CDR3 nucleotides are TGCGCCAGCAGCTTGGGTGCAGGGGCCGAGCAGTACTTC.